Below are 25 T cell receptor beta chains sequenced from a single sample in a study of blood T cell repertoires in COVID-19. Assay used: immunoSEQ multiplex PCR; TCRdb lists only in-frame clones, some missing. Of roughly 220,000 clones listed, over 75% are singletons. Sequenced material: PBMCs or T cells enriched from blood (not recorded which). Receptors were obtained from a young woman in a cohort exposed to, infected with or recovered from COVID-19 (not recorded which).

CDR3 protein: CASSYRPGQPQHF. The CDR3 DNA reads TGTGCCAGCAGCTACAGACCCGGGCAGCCCCAGCATTTT. The chain links TRBV6-5 to TRBJ1-5; D remains unclear. The CDR3 contains 13 residues. Trimming cost V 6 bases and J 7 bases, with 13 bases left between them. The V gene's germline CDR1 is MNHEY and CDR2 SVGAGI.

The rearrangement joins TRBV7-6 to TRBJ2-3; 7 bases align to TRBD2. The CDR3 has 14 amino acids. Trimming at V came to 1 base and at J to 4 bases, leaving 2 bases not matched to a gene. Germline values: CDR1 SGHVS, CDR2 FNYEAQ. The CDR3 region has the DNA TGTGCCAGCAGCTTAGAACTAGCGTCAGATACGCAGTATTTT. Residues: CASSLELASDTQYF.

Only one count was recorded for this clone. This chain uses TRBV7-2 with TRBJ2-3, with D possibly TRBD1 on 6 matching bases. The CDR3 totals 17 residues. The germline gives CDR1 SGHTA, CDR2 FQGNSA. The V end lost 5 bases, the J end lost 1 base, and 19 bases lay between the germline ends. For the CDR3, the DNA is TGTGCCAGCAGCCCAACATCCAGGGGTTGGGGCACAGATACGCAGTATTTT. Translating gives CASSPTSRGWGTDTQYF.

This chain links TRBV7-2 with TRBJ1-2, with 9 bases identical to TRBD1. This CDR3 is built from 15 residues. The junction had 8 bases not matched to a gene; V was cut back by 5 bases and J by 4 bases. Germline V gives CDR1 SGHTA, CDR2 FQGNSA. The CDR3 nucleotides read TGTGCCAGCAGCCCAGGACAGGGGCAACTCTATGGCTACACCTTC. It yields the protein CASSPGQGQLYGYTF.

This clone was observed once. The chain has TRBV10-3 and TRBJ1-1, with no clear D. The ends were cut back, 8 bases at V and 1 base at J, with 8 bases in the middle. Germline V gene sequence: CDR1 ENHRY, CDR2 SYGVKD. The CDR3 loop spans 12 amino acids. The CDR3 DNA sequence: TGTGCCATCGGCTACAGGAACACTGAAGCTTTCTTT. Its protein is CAIGYRNTEAFF.

The chain recombines TRBV5-6 with TRBJ2-7; no clear D. Trimming removed 3 bases from V and 3 bases from J, with 10 bases in between. Germline CDR1 is SGHDT and CDR2 is YYEEEE. The CDR3 is 13 residues long. The CDR3 region is CASSSLTIYEQYF. The CDR3 region has the DNA TGTGCCAGCAGCTCCTTAACTATCTACGAGCAGTACTTC.

The V call is TRBV19, the J call TRBJ1-1, with TRBD1 identical over 7 bases. In germline, CDR1 is LNHDA, CDR2 SQIVND (reference sequence). V lost 5 bases and J lost 1; bases outside the gene matches: 7. The CDR3 sequence is 15 residues long. The CDR3 DNA sequence: TGTGCCAGTAGTGCCGGGCGGGACAGGAACACTGAAGCTTTCTTT. Translation: CASSAGRDRNTEAFF.

V gene TRBV6-6 combines with J gene TRBJ1-4, with D possibly TRBD1 on 6 matching bases. Between the trimmed V and J ends, which lost 6 bases and 0 bases, there was a span of 14 bases. The CDR3 has 16 amino acids. Looked up from germline, CDR1 is MNHNY and CDR2 is SVGAGI (reference sequence). The DNA for the CDR3 is TGTGCCAGCAGATTAGGACAGAGTGCAACTAATGAAAAACTGTTTTTT. It codes for CASRLGQSATNEKLFF.

The table lists this clone with a count of one. The chain has TRBV5-4 and TRBJ2-2; D is ambiguous. Per germline, CDR1 SGHNT and CDR2 YYREEE (reference sequence). Trimming pared 0 bases from V and 0 bases from J, leaving 9 bases between. The CDR3 sequence is 16 residues long. CDR3 nucleotide sequence: TGTGCCAGCAGCTTGGCCGCCAGAACGAACACCGGGGAGCTGTTTTTT. Its protein is CASSLAARTNTGELFF.

On this clone itself: Other DNA sequences from this sample encode an identical CDR3 as well. This sequence joins TRBV2 and TRBJ2-1; D not certain. This CDR3 contains 11 residues. V was cut by 5 bases and J by 3 bases, with 2 bases left in between. Germline lookup yields CDR1 SNHLY and CDR2 FYNNEI. The CDR3 loop is CASSLYNEQFF. CDR3 DNA: TGTGCCAGCAGTCTCTACAATGAGCAGTTCTTC. The full variable domain, with the rest looked up from reference TRBV2 and TRBJ2-1, is EPEVTQTPSHQVTQMGQEVILRCVPISNHLYFYWYRQILGQKVEFLVSFYNNEISEKSEIFDDQFSVERPDGSNFTLKIRSTKLEDSAMYFCASSLYNEQFFGPGTRLTVL.

The J gene is TRBJ2-5, the V gene TRBV2, with a possible D match to TRBD1 (6 bases). V was clipped by 5 bases and J by 0 bases, with 10 bases between them. CDR1 is SNHLY and CDR2 is FYNNEI in the germline V gene. The CDR3 extends over 14 amino acids. The CDR3 sequence is CASSSTGYQETQYF. The CDR3 region has the DNA TGTGCCAGCAGTTCAACAGGGTACCAAGAGACCCAGTACTTC.

This chain uses TRBV3-1 (or the pseudogene TRBV3-2) with TRBJ2-7; D perhaps matches TRBD1 (6 bases). CDR1 and CDR2 from the germline V gene are LGHDT and YNNKEL (reference sequence). Between the trimmed V and J ends, which lost 4 bases and 2 bases, there was a span of 12 bases. This CDR3 has 14 residues. The CDR3 nucleotides read TGTGCCAGCAGCCTCAAGACAGGCCCCTACGAGCAGTACTTC. It specifies CASSLKTGPYEQYF.

This clone was picked up one time. The V and J genes are TRBV19 and TRBJ1-1; 7 bases map to TRBD1. Looked up from germline, CDR1 is LNHDA and CDR2 is SQIVND (reference sequence). The CDR3 is made up of 16 amino acids. Trimming took 4 bases from V and 6 from J; bases not matched to a gene: 14. The CDR3 sequence: CASSSLRQGEISEAFF. The CDR3 bases are TGTGCCAGTAGTAGCCTCCGGCAGGGGGAGATTTCTGAAGCTTTCTTT.

This chain connects TRBV10-2 to TRBJ1-5; no clear D. Per the germline V gene, CDR1 is WSHSY and CDR2 is SAAADI. V was clipped by 0 bases and J by 2 bases, with 5 bases between them. The CDR3 has 14 residues. CDR3 sequence (DNA): TGCGCCAGCAGTGAGTCCGGGGGCAATCAGCCCCAGCATTTT. Its translation is CASSESGGNQPQHF.

V is TRBV5-6 and J is TRBJ1-6; D is undetermined. The germline V and J ends were trimmed by 8 bases and 13 bases, with 28 bases remaining between them. This CDR3 has 16 amino acids. CDR1 is SGHDT and CDR2 is YYEEEE in the germline V gene. The CDR3 region has the DNA TGTGCCAGTAACCTGCCTAGGCGGTACCTTGGCGGGCCCCTCCACTTT. Translation: CASNLPRRYLGGPLHF.

The V and J genes are TRBV27 and TRBJ2-1, with 16 bases fitting TRBD2. Germline trimming cut 5 bases from V and 8 bases from J; bases unmatched to any gene: 6. The CDR3 has 16 residues. CDR1 and CDR2 from the germline V gene are MNHEY and SMNVEV (reference sequence). The CDR3 is CASSPPGLAGGYEQFF. The CDR3, as DNA: TGTGCCAGCAGTCCTCCGGGACTAGCGGGGGGGTATGAGCAGTTCTTC.

DNA of the CDR3: TGTGCCAGCAGCGAGGCGTCGGAGGACAATGAGCAGTTCTTC. This encodes CASSEASEDNEQFF. The J gene is TRBJ2-1, the V gene TRBV9; tentative D call: TRBD2 (5 bases). This CDR3 has 14 amino acids. V dropped 3 bases and J dropped 5 bases, with 12 bases sitting between them. Germline V CDR1 and CDR2: SGDLS, YYNGEE.

The rearrangement links TRBV2 to TRBJ2-3, with 9 nucleotides matching TRBD1. The V gene's germline CDR1 is SNHLY and CDR2 FYNNEI. Trimming cost V 8 bases and J 5 bases; bases outside gene matches: 5. The CDR3 is 13 residues long. CDR3 residues: CASGDRAEDTQYF. The CDR3 bases are TGTGCCAGCGGGGACAGGGCAGAAGATACGCAGTATTTT.

The chain recombines TRBV10-3 with TRBJ1-4; possibly TRBD1 for D (5 bases). Trimming cost V 0 bases and J 0 bases, with 11 bases left between them. Germline V gives CDR1 ENHRY, CDR2 SYGVKD. This CDR3 has 17 residues. CDR3 in amino acids: CAISESRRDSTNEKLFF. CDR3 DNA: TGTGCCATCAGTGAGTCGAGGAGGGACTCAACTAATGAAAAACTGTTTTTT.

The chain couples TRBV6-6 to TRBJ1-2, with D uncertain. V shed 6 bases and J shed 10 bases, with 18 bases lying between them. CDR3 length equals 13 residues. Germline V lookup: CDR1 MNHNY, CDR2 SVGAGI (reference sequence). CDR3 DNA: TGTGCCAGCAGAGCCCCGGTAACGAGGATCTACACCTTC. Amino acids: CASRAPVTRIYTF.

This clone was seen only once. The J gene is TRBJ2-3, the V gene TRBV27, with 12 bases that match TRBD2. This CDR3 spans 14 amino acids. The ends lost 7 bases at V and 3 bases at J; junction bases unmatched: 2. CDR1 MNHEY and CDR2 SMNVEV come from the germline V gene (reference sequence). CDR3 DNA: TGTGCCAGCAAAACTAGCGGGGGGACAGATACGCAGTATTTT. It codes for CASKTSGGTDTQYF.

The chain carries TRBV19 and TRBJ2-2, with 8 positions matching TRBD2. The V gene end was trimmed by 2 bases and the J gene end by 1 base; junction bases not matched to a gene: 6. Germline CDR1 is LNHDA and CDR2 is SQIVND (reference sequence). The CDR3 covers 17 residues. The CDR3 DNA sequence: TGTGCCAGTAGTATAAGGGCCCTAGCGGGGAACACCGGGGAGCTGTTTTTT. Its translation: CASSIRALAGNTGELFF.

The J gene is TRBJ2-7, the V gene TRBV18; 9 bases match TRBD2. The CDR3 length is 14 residues. Trimming removed 4 bases from V and 2 bases from J; junction bases left unmatched: 3. CDR1 is KGHSH and CDR2 is LQKENI in the germline V gene. The CDR3 nucleotides read TGTGCCAGCTCACAGTCTAGCGGGGCCTACGAGCAGTACTTC. Translation: CASSQSSGAYEQYF.

This chain joins TRBV5-1 and TRBJ1-4, with 9 bases lining up with TRBD1. The CDR3 has 17 amino acids. Germline-derived CDR1 and CDR2 are SGHRS and YFSETQ. Trimming took 2 bases from V and 5 from J; bases not matched to a gene: 10. CDR3 in DNA: TGCGCCAGCAGCTTCCAACCTCCGGGACAGGGCAATGAAAAACTGTTTTTT. It encodes CASSFQPPGQGNEKLFF.

The chain combines TRBV29-1 with TRBJ1-2, with TRBD1 matching over 10 bases. CDR1 is SQVTM, CDR2 ANQGSEA, per germline. J gave up 8 bases and V 5 bases, and 5 bases lay outside the gene matches. CDR3 size: 12 residues. This chain's CDR3 is CSVTGTGEGYTF. The CDR3, as DNA: TGCAGCGTTACCGGGACAGGGGAAGGCTACACCTTC. The full variable domain, rest sourced from reference TRBV29-1 and TRBJ1-2, is SAVISQKPSRDICQRGTSLTIQCQVDSQVTMMFWYRQQPGQSLTLIATANQGSEATYESGFVIDKFPISRPNLTFSTLTVSNMSPEDSSIYLCSVTGTGEGYTFGSGTRLTVV.